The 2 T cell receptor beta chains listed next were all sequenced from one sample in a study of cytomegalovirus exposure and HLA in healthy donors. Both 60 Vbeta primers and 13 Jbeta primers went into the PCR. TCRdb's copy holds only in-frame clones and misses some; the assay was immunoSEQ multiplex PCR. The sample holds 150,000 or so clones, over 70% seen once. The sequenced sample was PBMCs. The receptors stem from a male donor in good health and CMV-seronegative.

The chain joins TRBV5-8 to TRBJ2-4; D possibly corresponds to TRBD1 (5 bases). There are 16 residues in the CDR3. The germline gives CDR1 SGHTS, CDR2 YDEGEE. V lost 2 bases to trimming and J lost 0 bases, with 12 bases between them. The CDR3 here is CASSFGRALAKNIQYF. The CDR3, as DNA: TGTGCCAGCAGCTTCGGCAGGGCTTTAGCCAAAAACATTCAGTACTTC.

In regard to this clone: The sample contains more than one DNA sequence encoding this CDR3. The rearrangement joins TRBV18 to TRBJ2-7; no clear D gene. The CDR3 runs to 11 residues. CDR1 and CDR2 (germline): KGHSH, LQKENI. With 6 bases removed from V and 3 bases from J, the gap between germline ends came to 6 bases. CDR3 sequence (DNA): TGTGCCAGCTCGTACAGCTACGAGCAGTACTTC. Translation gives CASSYSYEQYF.